The 27 T cell receptor beta chains given below trace back to one sample, sequenced in a study of T-cell memory formation after mild COVID-19 (dated by TCRdb to about 2021). The library was built by means of 5' RACE. The sequencing machine was an Illumina NovaSeq 6000. In TCRdb, the public reads were trimmed at Q25 with fastp and aligned with MiXCR, with productive beta chains retained. Rows are unified per CDR3 protein, each entry keeping the most common DNA and genes. The table for this sample lists just over 350,000 distinct CDR3 sequences; under 15% of them were counted only once. About 22% of the sample belongs to the ten largest clones. The sequenced material came from PBMCs or a T cell subset sorted from them (not recorded which). All receptors derive from a man between 18 and 29 years old who had mild COVID-19 (a few samples of this study predate the infection). The sample titles of this study are shuffled in the database, so cell type and time point are left out; the donor was told from shared clones.

The CDR3, as DNA: TGCAGTGCTAGAGATGGGAGGGGGGCGACTGAAGCTTTCTTT. Its protein product is CSARDGRGATEAFF. The rearrangement links TRBV20-1 to TRBJ1-1; perhaps TRBD1 as D (6 bases). The CDR3 totals 14 residues. Germline CDR1 is DFQATT and CDR2 is SNEGSKA (reference sequence). V was clipped by 0 bases and J by 5 bases, with 13 bases between them.

The chain carries TRBV5-5 and TRBJ2-1; the D is unclear. CDR1 and CDR2 (germline): SGHKS, YYEKEE (reference sequence). CDR3 length equals 15 residues. V lost 3 bases and J lost 0, with 10 bases in between. DNA for the CDR3: TGTGCCAGCAGCTCATATATCAGCTCCTACAATGAGCAGTTCTTC. Its protein product is CASSSYISSYNEQFF.

Only a few counts were recorded for this clonotype. The chain couples TRBV5-1 to TRBJ2-5; no firm D call. CDR3 length equals 13 residues. CDR1 is SGHRS, CDR2 YFSETQ, per germline. V was cut by 4 bases and J by 5 bases, with 12 bases left in between. The CDR3 DNA is TGCGCCAGCAGCAGTCTTGGCAGGGAGACCCAGTACTTC. Translation gives CASSSLGRETQYF.

In its sample, this clonotype was seen many times. This chain connects TRBV6-1 to TRBJ2-5; 8 positions match TRBD1. From germline, CDR1 is MNHNS and CDR2 SASEGT. The V gene end was trimmed by 3 bases and the J gene end by 0 bases; junction bases not matched to a gene: 0. This CDR3 has 14 residues. The DNA for the CDR3 is TGTGCCAGCAGTGAGGACAGGGACCAAGAGACCCAGTACTTC. It specifies CASSEDRDQETQYF.

This chain uses TRBV12-5 with TRBJ2-7; D may match TRBD1 or TRBD2 (5 bases each). Per germline, CDR1 LGHNT and CDR2 FRNRAP. The CDR3 is 13 residues long. V was pared by 6 bases and J by 2 bases, with 11 bases between. The CDR3 here is CASGFGTPYEQYF. Here the CDR3 DNA reads TGTGCTAGTGGCTTTGGGACCCCCTACGAGCAGTACTTC.

V is TRBV20-1 and J is TRBJ2-3; 8 nucleotides agree with TRBD2. CDR1 and CDR2 from the germline V gene are DFQATT and SNEGSKA (reference sequence). The CDR3 runs 14 residues. The V segment lost 6 bases and the J segment 0 bases; nucleotides outside the gene matches: 5. Here the CDR3 reads CSAAGGRSTDTQYF. Here the CDR3 DNA reads TGCAGTGCGGCGGGGGGCCGGAGCACAGATACGCAGTATTTT.

This clonotype turned up a few times. V gene TRBV25-1 combines with J gene TRBJ1-4, with 9 nucleotides matching TRBD1. The CDR3 consists of 16 residues. CDR1 is MGHDK and CDR2 is SYGVNS in the germline V gene. With V trimmed by 2 bases and J by 8 bases, 9 bases remained unmatched. CDR3 sequence reads: CASSEPRDREREKLFF. The CDR3, as DNA: TGTGCCAGCAGTGAACCCCGGGACAGGGAACGGGAAAAACTGTTTTTT.

This clonotype was counted only a few times. The chain recombines TRBV11-2 with TRBJ1-4; 8 nucleotides line up with TRBD1. Trimming removed 1 base from V and 8 bases from J; junction bases left unmatched: 3. The CDR3 totals 14 residues. Germline lookup yields CDR1 SGHAT and CDR2 FQNNGV. The CDR3 is CASSLGDRPEKLFF. CDR3 DNA: TGTGCCAGCAGCTTAGGGGACAGGCCCGAAAAACTGTTTTTT.

This clonotype was counted only a few times. V is TRBV5-1 and J is TRBJ2-3, with D perhaps matching TRBD2 (7 bases). The CDR3 loop spans 14 amino acids. The ends were cut back, 7 bases at V and 3 bases at J, with 15 bases in the middle. The germline V gene has CDR1 SGHRS and CDR2 YFSETQ. CDR3 protein: CASGWGGPTDTQYF. CDR3 sequence (DNA): TGCGCCAGCGGGTGGGGGGGCCCGACAGATACGCAGTATTTT.

The sample holds a few counts of this clonotype. The chain combines TRBV27 with TRBJ2-5, with D uncertain. Germline V gene data show CDR1 as MNHEY and CDR2 as SMNVEV (reference sequence). This CDR3 has 15 residues. The V and J ends lost 3 bases and 4 bases respectively, with 15 bases between them. Here the CDR3 reads CASSFIGSPRETQYF. The CDR3 nucleotides read TGTGCCAGCAGTTTCATAGGTAGCCCGAGAGAGACCCAGTACTTC.

This clonotype has only a few counts. The V gene is TRBV7-2, the J gene TRBJ2-2, with D unclear. This CDR3 region has 14 residues. Per the germline V gene, CDR1 is SGHTA and CDR2 is FQGNSA. V was shortened by 5 bases and J by 4 bases, with 11 bases between the two germline ends. The CDR3 region is CASSRALTTGELFF. The CDR3 DNA sequence: TGTGCCAGCAGCCGGGCACTTACCACCGGGGAGCTGTTTTTT.

The V and J genes are TRBV10-1 and TRBJ2-7, with D perhaps matching TRBD1 or TRBD2 (5 bases each). V lost 5 bases and J lost 0, with 11 bases in between. Germline CDR1 is WNHNN and CDR2 is SYGVQD (reference sequence). The CDR3 loop spans 14 amino acids. This CDR3 is CASSRDQSSYEQYF. Written as DNA, the CDR3 is TGCGCCAGCAGTCGGGACCAGAGCTCCTACGAGCAGTACTTC.

The table lists this clonotype with many counts. The genes are TRBV24-1 and TRBJ2-2; tentatively, D is TRBD1 (6 bases). This CDR3 comprises 16 residues. Germline V gene data show CDR1 as KGHDR and CDR2 as SFDVKD. The V and J ends lost 1 base and 5 bases respectively, with 13 bases between them. CDR3 sequence reads: CATSDFSRGRTGELFF. CDR3 DNA sequence: TGTGCCACCAGTGATTTCTCCAGGGGTAGGACCGGGGAGCTGTTTTTT.

The chain employs TRBV7-8 and TRBJ1-6; 9 bases are a match to TRBD1. Trimming at V came to 5 bases and at J to 10 bases, leaving 9 bases not matched to a gene. There are 15 residues in the CDR3. Germline loops: CDR1 SGHVS, CDR2 FQNEAQ. This chain's CDR3 is CASSLRDRVGSPLHF. The CDR3 DNA is TGTGCCAGCAGCCTCCGGGACAGGGTTGGCTCACCCCTCCACTTT.

This chain joins TRBV7-9 and TRBJ2-7; 11 nucleotides line up with TRBD2. The length of the CDR3 is 14 residues. V was pared by 6 bases and J by 3 bases, with 4 bases of the junction left unmatched. From germline, CDR1 is SEHNR and CDR2 FQNEAQ (reference sequence). The CDR3 nucleotides read TGTGCCAGCAGTTCCCTAGCGGGGGGCTACGAGCAGTACTTC. The encoded protein is CASSSLAGGYEQYF.

This clonotype came up a few times. This rearrangement joins TRBV7-9 to TRBJ2-1; D unresolved. Germline V CDR1 and CDR2: SEHNR, FQNEAQ (reference sequence). The CDR3 length is 15 residues. Trimming removed 1 base from V and 2 bases from J, with 9 bases in between. The DNA of the CDR3 is TGTGCCAGCAGCTTAGACAGCCAGGCCTACAATGAGCAGTTCTTC. This gives the protein CASSLDSQAYNEQFF.

This chain links TRBV3-1 with TRBJ2-1; D tentatively fits TRBD1 or TRBD2 (6 bases each). The V and J ends lost 6 bases and 3 bases respectively, with 18 bases between them. Germline lookup yields CDR1 LGHDT and CDR2 YNNKEL (reference sequence). The CDR3 loop spans 16 amino acids. The CDR3: CASRSGGGPIYNEQFF. CDR3 coding DNA: TGTGCCAGCAGGTCCGGTGGGGGGCCAATCTACAATGAGCAGTTCTTC.

The chain is built from TRBV9 and TRBJ2-5, with 8 bases lining up with TRBD1. The CDR3 contains 17 residues. Trimming took 4 bases from V and 0 from J; bases not matched to a gene: 11. Germline CDR1 and CDR2: SGDLS and YYNGEE. The CDR3 protein is CASSTLDRGVDQETQYF. CDR3 sequence (DNA): TGTGCCAGCAGCACGCTCGACAGGGGTGTCGACCAAGAGACCCAGTACTTC.

The genes are TRBV20-1 and TRBJ1-2; D might be TRBD1 (5 bases). Trimming cost V 4 bases and J 0 bases, with 15 bases left between them. The CDR3 has 15 amino acids. CDR1 is DFQATT and CDR2 is SNEGSKA in the germline V gene (reference sequence). The CDR3 protein is CSAIGANLANYGYTF. For the CDR3, the DNA is TGCAGTGCTATTGGGGCGAATTTGGCTAACTATGGCTACACCTTC.

V usage is TRBV7-9 and J usage is TRBJ1-1; no clear D. This CDR3 region has 13 residues. The V end lost 1 base, the J end lost 7 bases, and 10 bases lay between the germline ends. From germline, CDR1 is SEHNR and CDR2 FQNEAQ (reference sequence). The CDR3 DNA sequence: TGTGCCAGCAGCTTAGGGTCGGAGATTGAAGCTTTCTTT. It is translated as CASSLGSEIEAFF.

This clonotype was detected many times. The chain joins TRBV6-5 to TRBJ1-2; D may be TRBD1 (5 bases). The germline V gene encodes CDR1 MNHEY and CDR2 SVGAGI. This CDR3 has 11 amino acids. Trimming left V 7 bases short and J 8 bases short, with 11 bases between. In DNA, the CDR3 is TGTGCCAGCACGGGGGGAAGGGGCTACACCTTC. Translation: CASTGGRGYTF.

The gene calls are TRBV5-1 and TRBJ1-3, with a tentative D call TRBD1 (6 bases). The CDR3 is made up of 14 amino acids. V was trimmed by 3 bases and J by 1 base, leaving 8 bases between them. Per germline, CDR1 SGHRS and CDR2 YFSETQ. The CDR3 protein is CASSWTESGNTIYF. The CDR3 nucleotides are TGCGCCAGCAGCTGGACAGAGTCTGGAAACACCATATATTTT.

This clonotype was counted a few times. The DNA for the CDR3 is TGTGCCAGCAGCCCCAACTCAGGGGGTTCTGGAAACACCATATATTTT. It specifies CASSPNSGGSGNTIYF. V gene TRBV7-9 combines with J gene TRBJ1-3; TRBD1 matches 7 bases. The ends lost 5 bases at V and 1 base at J; junction bases unmatched: 8. Germline V gene data show CDR1 as SEHNR and CDR2 as FQNEAQ (reference sequence). The CDR3 totals 16 residues.

The chain couples TRBV5-1 to TRBJ2-7; 7 bases map to TRBD2. The CDR3 is made up of 15 amino acids. The V segment lost 0 bases and the J segment 3 bases; nucleotides outside the gene matches: 6. The germline V gene has CDR1 SGHRS and CDR2 YFSETQ. The CDR3 DNA follows: TGCGCCAGCAGCTTGGGGGTTGCGGGGGACTACGAGCAGTACGTC. Amino acids: CASSLGVAGDYEQYV.

V and J are TRBV9 and TRBJ1-5; no clear D. The V end was cut by 0 bases, the J end by 6 bases, with 10 bases between. CDR1 is SGDLS, CDR2 YYNGEE, per germline. The CDR3 has 14 amino acids. The CDR3 loop is CASSVGPSVQPQHF. Here the CDR3 DNA reads TGTGCCAGCAGCGTAGGCCCATCCGTTCAGCCCCAGCATTTT.

This clonotype was picked up many times. V and J are TRBV28 and TRBJ2-5, with D hard to call. The germline CDR1 and CDR2 sequences are MDHEN and SYDVKM. Between the trimmed V and J ends, which lost 8 bases and 2 bases, there was a span of 9 bases. The CDR3 contains 12 residues. The CDR3 nucleotides are TGTGCCAGCGCGCGGCCTCAAGAGACCCAGTACTTC. Translated: CASARPQETQYF.

The J gene is TRBJ2-3, the V gene TRBV5-1, with D tentatively TRBD2 (5 bases). The CDR3 spans 15 residues. The V and J ends lost 4 bases and 3 bases respectively, with 15 bases between them. Looked up from germline, CDR1 is SGHRS and CDR2 is YFSETQ. DNA for the CDR3: TGCGCCAGCAGCGGAGGAAGGGTGGGTACAGATACGCAGTATTTT. Its translation: CASSGGRVGTDTQYF.